The clone carrying this T cell receptor beta chain is large (0.1 to 1%) within its sample. This sample is part of a study of tumor-infiltrating lymphocytes in oesophageal squamous cell carcinoma. The CDR3 consists of 13 residues. V lost 1 base and J 8 bases, leaving 11 bases between the germline ends. Germline loops: CDR1 SGHTA, CDR2 FQGNSA. TCRdb used MiXCR to reprocess the PCR reads, holding one entry per CDR3 protein. Altogether about 3,800 distinct CDR3 sequences are present, approximately 20% being singletons, with the ten largest covering approximately 50%. The sample consisted of normal esophageal tissue next to the tumor. This chain joins TRBV7-2 and TRBJ1-2; tentative D call: TRBD1 (5 bases). This clonotype originated in a male donor with esophageal squamous cell carcinoma. CDR3 sequence (DNA): TGTGCCAGCAGCTTAGGCGGGGGGGAAGGCTACACCTTC. As protein: CASSLGGGEGYTF. The entire variable domain, with the rest obtained from reference TRBV7-2 and TRBJ1-2, is as follows: GAGVSQSPSNKVTEKGKDVELRCDPISGHTALYWYRQSLGQGLEFLIYFQGNSAPDKSGLPSDRFSAERTGGSVSTLTIQRTQQEDSAVYLCASSLGGGEGYTFGSGTRLTVV.